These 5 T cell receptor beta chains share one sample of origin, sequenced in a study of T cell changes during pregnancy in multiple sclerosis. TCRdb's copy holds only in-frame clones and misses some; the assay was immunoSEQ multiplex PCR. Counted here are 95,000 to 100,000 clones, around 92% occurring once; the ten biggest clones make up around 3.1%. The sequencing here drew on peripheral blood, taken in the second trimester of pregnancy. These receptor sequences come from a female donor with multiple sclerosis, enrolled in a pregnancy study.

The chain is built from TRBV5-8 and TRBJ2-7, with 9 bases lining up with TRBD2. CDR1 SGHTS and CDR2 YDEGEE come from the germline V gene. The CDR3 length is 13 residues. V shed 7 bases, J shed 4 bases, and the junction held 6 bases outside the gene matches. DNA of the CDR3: TGTGCCAGCCGAAGGACTAGCGTTTACGAGCAGTACTTC. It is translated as CASRRTSVYEQYF.

For the CDR3, the DNA is TGTGCCAGCAGCCAGGGACAAGGACTAGCGGCCCTTTACAATGAGCAGTTCTTC. It translates to CASSQGQGLAALYNEQFF. The genes are TRBV4-2 and TRBJ2-1; 10 positions agree with TRBD2. Per germline, CDR1 LGHNA and CDR2 YNFKEQ. CDR3 length: 18 amino acids. The junction had 12 bases not matched to a gene; V was cut back by 3 bases and J by 4 bases.

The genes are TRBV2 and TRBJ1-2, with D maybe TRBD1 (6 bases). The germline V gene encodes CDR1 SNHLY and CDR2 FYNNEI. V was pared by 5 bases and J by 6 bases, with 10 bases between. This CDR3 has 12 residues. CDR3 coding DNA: TGTGCCAGCAGTTTTACAGGGAATGGCTACACCTTC. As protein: CASSFTGNGYTF.

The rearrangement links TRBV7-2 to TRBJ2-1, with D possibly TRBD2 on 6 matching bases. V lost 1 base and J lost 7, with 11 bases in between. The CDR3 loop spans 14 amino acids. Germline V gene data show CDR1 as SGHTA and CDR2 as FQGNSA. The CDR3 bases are TGTGCCAGCAGCTTAGAACTAGCAGTGAATGAGCAGTTCTTC. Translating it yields CASSLELAVNEQFF.

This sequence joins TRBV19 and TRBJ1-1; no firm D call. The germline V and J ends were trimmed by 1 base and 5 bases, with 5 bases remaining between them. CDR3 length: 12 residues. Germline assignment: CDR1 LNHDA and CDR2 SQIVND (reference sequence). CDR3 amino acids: CASSIGETEAFF. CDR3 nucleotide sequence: TGTGCCAGTAGTATAGGAGAAACTGAAGCTTTCTTT.